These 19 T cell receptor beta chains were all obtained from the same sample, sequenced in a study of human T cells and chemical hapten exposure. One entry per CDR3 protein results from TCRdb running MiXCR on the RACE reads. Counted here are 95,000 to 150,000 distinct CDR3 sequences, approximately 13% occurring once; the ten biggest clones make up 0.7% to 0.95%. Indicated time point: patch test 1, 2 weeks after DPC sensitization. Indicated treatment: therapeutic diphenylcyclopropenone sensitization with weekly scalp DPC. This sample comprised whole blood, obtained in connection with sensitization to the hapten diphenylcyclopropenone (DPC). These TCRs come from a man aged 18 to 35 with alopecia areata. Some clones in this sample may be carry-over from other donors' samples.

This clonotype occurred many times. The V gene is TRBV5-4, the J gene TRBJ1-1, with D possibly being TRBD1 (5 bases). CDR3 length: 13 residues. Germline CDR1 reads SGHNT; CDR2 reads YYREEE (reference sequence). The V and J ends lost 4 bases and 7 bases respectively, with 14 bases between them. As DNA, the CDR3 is TGTGCCAGCAGCCCGCCCGGGGACGGTGAAGCTTTCTTT. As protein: CASSPPGDGEAFF.

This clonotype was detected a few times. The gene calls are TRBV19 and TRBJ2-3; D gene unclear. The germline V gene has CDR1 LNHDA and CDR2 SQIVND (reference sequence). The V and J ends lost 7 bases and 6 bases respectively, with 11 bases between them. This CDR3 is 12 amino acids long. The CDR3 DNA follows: TGTGCCAGTATCGGTGGTTGGGATACGCAGTATTTT. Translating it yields CASIGGWDTQYF.

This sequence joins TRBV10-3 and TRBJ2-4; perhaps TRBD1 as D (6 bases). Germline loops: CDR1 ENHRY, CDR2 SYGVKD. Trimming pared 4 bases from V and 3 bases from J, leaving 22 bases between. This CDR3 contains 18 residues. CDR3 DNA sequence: TGTGCCATCAGTGTGGATTTGGGGGCCAGGCCGAACAAAAACATTCAGTACTTC. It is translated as CAISVDLGARPNKNIQYF.

This CDR3 reads CATSGTGLAKNIQYF. The DNA of the CDR3 is TGTGCCACCAGCGGGACAGGTCTAGCCAAAAACATTCAGTACTTC. This chain connects TRBV24-1 to TRBJ2-4, with 8 bases identical to TRBD1. V lost 7 bases to trimming and J lost 0 bases; unmatched junction nucleotides: 4. CDR3 length: 15 amino acids. Germline assignment: CDR1 KGHDR and CDR2 SFDVKD.

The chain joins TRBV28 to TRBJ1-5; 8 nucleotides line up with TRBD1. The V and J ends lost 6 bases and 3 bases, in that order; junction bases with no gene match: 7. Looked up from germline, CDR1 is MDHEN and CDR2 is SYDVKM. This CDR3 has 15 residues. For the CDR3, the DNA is TGTGCCAGCAGGACTCAGGGGGCGGACAATCAGCCCCAGCATTTT. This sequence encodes CASRTQGADNQPQHF.

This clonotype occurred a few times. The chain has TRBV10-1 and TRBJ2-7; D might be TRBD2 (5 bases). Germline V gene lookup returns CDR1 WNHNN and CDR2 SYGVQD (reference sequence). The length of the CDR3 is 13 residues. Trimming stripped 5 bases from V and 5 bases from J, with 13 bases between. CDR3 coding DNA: TGCGCCAGCAGTTACGAGGCCGGGAACGAGCAGTACGTC. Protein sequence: CASSYEAGNEQYV.

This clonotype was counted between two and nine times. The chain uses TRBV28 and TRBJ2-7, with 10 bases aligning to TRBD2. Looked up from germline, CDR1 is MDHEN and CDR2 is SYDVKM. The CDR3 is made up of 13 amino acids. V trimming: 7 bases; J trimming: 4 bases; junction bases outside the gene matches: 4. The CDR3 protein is CASKAGGPYEQYF. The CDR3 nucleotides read TGTGCCAGCAAAGCGGGGGGGCCATACGAGCAGTACTTC.

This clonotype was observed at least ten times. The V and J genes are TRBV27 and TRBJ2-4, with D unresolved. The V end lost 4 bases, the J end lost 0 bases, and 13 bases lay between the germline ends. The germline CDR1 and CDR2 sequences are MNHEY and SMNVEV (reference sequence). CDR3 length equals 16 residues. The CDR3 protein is CASSSLSSVAKNIQYF. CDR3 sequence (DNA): TGTGCCAGCAGTTCCCTTTCCAGCGTAGCCAAAAACATTCAGTACTTC.

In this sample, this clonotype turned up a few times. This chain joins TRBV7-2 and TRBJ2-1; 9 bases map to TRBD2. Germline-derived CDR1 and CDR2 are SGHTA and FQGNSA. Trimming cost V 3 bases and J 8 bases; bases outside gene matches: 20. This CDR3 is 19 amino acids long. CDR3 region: CASSFPGPGASGVLDEQFF. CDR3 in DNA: TGTGCCAGCAGCTTCCCCGGACCGGGGGCTAGCGGGGTTTTGGATGAGCAGTTCTTC.

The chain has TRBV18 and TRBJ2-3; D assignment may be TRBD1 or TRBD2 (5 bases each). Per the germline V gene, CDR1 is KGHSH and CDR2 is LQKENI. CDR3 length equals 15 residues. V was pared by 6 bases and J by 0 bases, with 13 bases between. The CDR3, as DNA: TGTGCCAGCTCCTTTGGGACGGGTAGCACAGATACGCAGTATTTT. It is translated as CASSFGTGSTDTQYF.

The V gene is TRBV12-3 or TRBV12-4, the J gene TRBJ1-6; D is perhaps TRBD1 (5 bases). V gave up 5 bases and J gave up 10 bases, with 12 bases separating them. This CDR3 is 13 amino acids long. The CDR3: CASSPGGISPLHF. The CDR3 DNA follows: TGTGCCAGCAGTCCCGGGGGGATCTCACCCCTCCACTTT.

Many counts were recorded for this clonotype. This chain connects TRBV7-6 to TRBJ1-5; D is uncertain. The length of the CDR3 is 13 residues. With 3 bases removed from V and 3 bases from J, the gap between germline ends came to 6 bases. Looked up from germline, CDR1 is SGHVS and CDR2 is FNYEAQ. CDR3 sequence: CASSLKVNQPQHF. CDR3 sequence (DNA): TGTGCCAGCAGCTTGAAGGTCAATCAGCCCCAGCATTTT.

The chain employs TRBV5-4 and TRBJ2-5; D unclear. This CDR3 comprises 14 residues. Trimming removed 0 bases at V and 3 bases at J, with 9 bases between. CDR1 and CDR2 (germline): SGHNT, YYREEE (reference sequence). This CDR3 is CASSLVAGEETQYF. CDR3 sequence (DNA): TGTGCCAGCAGCTTGGTAGCAGGAGAAGAGACCCAGTACTTC.

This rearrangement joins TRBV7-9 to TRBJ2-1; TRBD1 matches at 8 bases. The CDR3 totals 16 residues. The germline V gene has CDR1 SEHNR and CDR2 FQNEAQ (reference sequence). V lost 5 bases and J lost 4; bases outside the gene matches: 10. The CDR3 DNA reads TGTGCCAGCAGCCAATCAGGGGGCCTCTTTTACAATGAGCAGTTCTTC. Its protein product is CASSQSGGLFYNEQFF.

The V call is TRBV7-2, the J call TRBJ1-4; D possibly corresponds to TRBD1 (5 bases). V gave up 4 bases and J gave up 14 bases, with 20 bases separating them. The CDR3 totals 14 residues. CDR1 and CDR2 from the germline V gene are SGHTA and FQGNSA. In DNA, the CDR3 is TGTGCCAGCAGCTCATACCATGGCTTAGACAGTCTGTTTTTT. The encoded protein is CASSSYHGLDSLFF.

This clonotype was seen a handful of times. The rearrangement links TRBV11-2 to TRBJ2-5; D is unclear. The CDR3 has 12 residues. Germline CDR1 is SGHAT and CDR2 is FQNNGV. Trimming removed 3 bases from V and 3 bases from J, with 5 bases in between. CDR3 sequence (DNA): TGTGCCAGCAGCTTCGCAGAAGAGACCCAGTACTTC. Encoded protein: CASSFAEETQYF.

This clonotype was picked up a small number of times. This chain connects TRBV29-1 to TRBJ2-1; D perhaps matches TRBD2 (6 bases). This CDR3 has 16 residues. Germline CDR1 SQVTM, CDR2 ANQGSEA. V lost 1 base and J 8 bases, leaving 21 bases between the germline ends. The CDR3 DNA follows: TGCAGCGTTGAAGGGTCTGCTTGGCGGGGAAGCGATGAGCAGTTCTTC. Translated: CSVEGSAWRGSDEQFF.

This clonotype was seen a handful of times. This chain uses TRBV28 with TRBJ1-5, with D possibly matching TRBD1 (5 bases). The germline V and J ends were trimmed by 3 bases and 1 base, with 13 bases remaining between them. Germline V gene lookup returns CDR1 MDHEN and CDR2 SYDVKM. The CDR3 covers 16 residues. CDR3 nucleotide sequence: TGTGCCAGCAGTTTTCCGACGGGGGGAAGCAATCAGCCCCAGCATTTT. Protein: CASSFPTGGSNQPQHF.

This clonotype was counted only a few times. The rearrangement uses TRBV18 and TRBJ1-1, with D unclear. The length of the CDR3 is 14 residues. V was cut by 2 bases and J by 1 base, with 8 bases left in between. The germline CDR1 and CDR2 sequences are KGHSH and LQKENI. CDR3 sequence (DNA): TGTGCCAGCTCACCATCAGTCCAGAACACTGAAGCTTTCTTT. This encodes CASSPSVQNTEAFF.